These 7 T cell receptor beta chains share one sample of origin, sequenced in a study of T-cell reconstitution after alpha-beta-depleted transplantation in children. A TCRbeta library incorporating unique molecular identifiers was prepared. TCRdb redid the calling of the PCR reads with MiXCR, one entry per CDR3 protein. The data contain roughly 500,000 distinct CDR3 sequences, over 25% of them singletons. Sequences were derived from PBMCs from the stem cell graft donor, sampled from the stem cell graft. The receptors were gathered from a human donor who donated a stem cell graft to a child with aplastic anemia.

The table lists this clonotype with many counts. The CDR3 bases are TGTGCCAGCAGCTTAACTCAAGCCGTCAACACCGGGGAGCTGTTTTTT. This gives the protein CASSLTQAVNTGELFF. The gene calls are TRBV7-3 and TRBJ2-2; D is uncertain. The CDR3 loop spans 16 amino acids. Per the germline V gene, CDR1 is SGHTA and CDR2 is FQGTGA. V lost 0 bases to trimming and J lost 2 bases, with 10 bases between them. The full variable domain, its missing parts supplied by reference TRBV7-3 and TRBJ2-2, is GAGVSQTPSNKVTEKGKYVELRCDPISGHTALYWYRQSLGQGPEFLIYFQGTGAADDSGLPNDRFFAVRPEGSVSTLKIQRTERGDSAVYLCASSLTQAVNTGELFFGEGSRLTVL.

The CDR3 loop reads CASSLLAVDRDSNQPQHF. CDR3 nucleotides: TGTGCCAGCTCACTATTGGCGGTAGACAGGGATAGCAATCAGCCCCAGCATTTT. The gene calls are TRBV18 and TRBJ1-5; 7 bases line up with TRBD1. The CDR3 totals 18 residues. Trimming removed 4 bases from V and 0 bases from J; junction bases left unmatched: 12. Per the germline V gene, CDR1 is KGHSH and CDR2 is LQKENI.

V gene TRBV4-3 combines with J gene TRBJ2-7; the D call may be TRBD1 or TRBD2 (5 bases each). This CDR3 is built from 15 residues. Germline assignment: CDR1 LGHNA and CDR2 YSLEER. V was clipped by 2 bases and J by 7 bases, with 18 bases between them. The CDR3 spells CASSQPPSGDGEQYV. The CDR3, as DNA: TGCGCCAGCAGCCAACCGCCCTCTGGGGACGGAGAGCAGTACGTC.

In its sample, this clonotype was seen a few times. CDR3: CASSTGGRNSPLHF. The CDR3 DNA is TGCGCCAGCAGCACAGGGGGACGGAATTCACCCCTCCACTTT. This chain links TRBV10-2 with TRBJ1-6, with 8 bases fitting TRBD1. V shed 6 bases, J shed 7 bases, and the junction held 5 bases outside the gene matches. CDR3 size: 14 residues. In germline, CDR1 is WSHSY, CDR2 SAAADI.

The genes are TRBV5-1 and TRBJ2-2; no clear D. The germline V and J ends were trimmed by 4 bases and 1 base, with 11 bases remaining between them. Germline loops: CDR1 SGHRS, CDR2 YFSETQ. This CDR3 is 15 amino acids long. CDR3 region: CASSPLYLNTGELFF. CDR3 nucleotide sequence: TGCGCCAGCAGCCCCCTTTACCTGAACACCGGGGAGCTGTTTTTT.

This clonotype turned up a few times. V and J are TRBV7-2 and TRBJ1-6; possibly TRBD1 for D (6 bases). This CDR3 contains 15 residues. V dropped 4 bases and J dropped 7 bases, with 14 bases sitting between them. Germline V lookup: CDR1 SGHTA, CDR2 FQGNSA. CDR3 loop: CASSSEGGVNSPLHF. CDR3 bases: TGTGCCAGCAGCTCTGAGGGGGGCGTCAATTCACCCCTCCACTTT.

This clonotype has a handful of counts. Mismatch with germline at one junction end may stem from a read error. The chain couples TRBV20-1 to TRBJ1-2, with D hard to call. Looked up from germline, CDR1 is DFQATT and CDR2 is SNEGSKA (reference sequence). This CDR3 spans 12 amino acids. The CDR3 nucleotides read TGCAGTGCTAGAGATCCGGCTCAGGAACTCCGCTTC. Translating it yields CSARDPAQELRF.